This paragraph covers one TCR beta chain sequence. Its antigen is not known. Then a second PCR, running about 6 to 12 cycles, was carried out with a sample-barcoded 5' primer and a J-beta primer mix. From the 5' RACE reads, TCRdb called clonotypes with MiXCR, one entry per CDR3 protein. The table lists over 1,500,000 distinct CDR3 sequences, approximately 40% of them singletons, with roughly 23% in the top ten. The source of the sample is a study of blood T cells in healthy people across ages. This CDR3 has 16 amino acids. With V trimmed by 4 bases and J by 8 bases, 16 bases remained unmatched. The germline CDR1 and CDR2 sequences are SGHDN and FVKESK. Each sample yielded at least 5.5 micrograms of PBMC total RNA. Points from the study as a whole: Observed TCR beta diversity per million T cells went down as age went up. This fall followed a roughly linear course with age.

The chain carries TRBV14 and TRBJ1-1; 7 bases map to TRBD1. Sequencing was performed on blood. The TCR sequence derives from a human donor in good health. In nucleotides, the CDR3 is TGTGCCAGCAGCCTCCTCCCTCACGGAGGGGGCTCGGAAGCTTTCTTT. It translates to CASSLLPHGGGSEAFF. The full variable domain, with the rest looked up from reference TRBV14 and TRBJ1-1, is EAGVTQFPSHSVIEKGQTVTLRCDPISGHDNLYWYRRVMGKEIKFLLHFVKESKQDESGMPNNRFLAERTGGTYSTLKVQPAELEDSGVYFCASSLLPHGGGSEAFFGQGTRLTVV.